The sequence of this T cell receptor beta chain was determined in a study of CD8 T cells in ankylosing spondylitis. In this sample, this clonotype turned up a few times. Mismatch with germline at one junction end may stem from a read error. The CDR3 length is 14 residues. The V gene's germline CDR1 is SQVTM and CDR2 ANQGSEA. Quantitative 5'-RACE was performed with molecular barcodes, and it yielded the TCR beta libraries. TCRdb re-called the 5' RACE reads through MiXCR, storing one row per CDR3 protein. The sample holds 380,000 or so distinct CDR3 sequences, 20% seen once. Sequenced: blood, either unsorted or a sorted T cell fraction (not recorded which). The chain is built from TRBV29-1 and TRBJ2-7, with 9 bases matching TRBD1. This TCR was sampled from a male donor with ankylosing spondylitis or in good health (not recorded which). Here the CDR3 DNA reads TGCAGCGTGGAAGGACAGGGGAGGTCCTACGAGCAGTACTTC. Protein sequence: CSVEGQGRSYEQYF.